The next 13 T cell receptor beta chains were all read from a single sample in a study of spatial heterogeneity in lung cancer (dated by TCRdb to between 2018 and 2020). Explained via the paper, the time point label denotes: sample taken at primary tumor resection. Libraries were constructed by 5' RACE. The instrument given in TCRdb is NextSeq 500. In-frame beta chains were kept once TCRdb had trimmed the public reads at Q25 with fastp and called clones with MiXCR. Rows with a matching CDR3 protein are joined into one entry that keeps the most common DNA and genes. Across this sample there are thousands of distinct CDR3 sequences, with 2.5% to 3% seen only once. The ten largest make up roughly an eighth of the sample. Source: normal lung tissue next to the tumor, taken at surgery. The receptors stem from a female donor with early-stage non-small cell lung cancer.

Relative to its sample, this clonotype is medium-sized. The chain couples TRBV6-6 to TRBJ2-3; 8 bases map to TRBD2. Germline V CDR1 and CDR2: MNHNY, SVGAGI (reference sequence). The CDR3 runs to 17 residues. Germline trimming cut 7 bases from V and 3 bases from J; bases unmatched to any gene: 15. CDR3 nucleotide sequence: TGTGCCAGCACCTTATTACTCGGGGGGGCGGAAACAGATACGCAGTATTTT. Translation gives CASTLLLGGAETDTQYF.

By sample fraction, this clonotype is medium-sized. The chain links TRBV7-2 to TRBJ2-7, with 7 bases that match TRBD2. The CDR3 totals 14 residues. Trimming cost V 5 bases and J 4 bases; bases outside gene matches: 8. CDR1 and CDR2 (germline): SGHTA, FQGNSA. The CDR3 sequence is CASSPGTIPYEQYF. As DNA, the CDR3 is TGTGCCAGCAGCCCCGGGACTATACCTTACGAGCAGTACTTC.

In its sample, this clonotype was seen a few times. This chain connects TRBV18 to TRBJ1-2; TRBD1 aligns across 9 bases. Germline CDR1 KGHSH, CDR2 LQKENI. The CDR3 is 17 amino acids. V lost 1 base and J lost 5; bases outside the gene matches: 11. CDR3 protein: CASSPQFGTGMRYGYTF. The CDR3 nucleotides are TGTGCCAGCTCACCACAGTTCGGGACAGGGATGCGGTATGGCTACACCTTC.

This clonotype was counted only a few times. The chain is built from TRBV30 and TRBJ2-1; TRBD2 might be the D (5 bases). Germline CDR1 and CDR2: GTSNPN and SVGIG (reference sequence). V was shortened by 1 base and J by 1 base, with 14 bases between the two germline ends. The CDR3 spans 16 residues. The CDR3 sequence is CAWSAASRRSYNEQFF. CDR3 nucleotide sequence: TGTGCCTGGAGTGCCGCCAGTAGGAGGTCCTACAATGAGCAGTTCTTC.

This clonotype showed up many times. Here the CDR3 reads CASSLQGSTDTQYF. In DNA form, the CDR3 reads TGCGCCAGCAGCTTACAGGGGAGCACAGATACGCAGTATTTT. The rearrangement joins TRBV5-1 to TRBJ2-3; TRBD1 aligns across 7 bases. Germline values: CDR1 SGHRS, CDR2 YFSETQ. The CDR3 length is 14 residues. Trimming at V came to 2 bases and at J to 0 bases, leaving 0 bases not matched to a gene.

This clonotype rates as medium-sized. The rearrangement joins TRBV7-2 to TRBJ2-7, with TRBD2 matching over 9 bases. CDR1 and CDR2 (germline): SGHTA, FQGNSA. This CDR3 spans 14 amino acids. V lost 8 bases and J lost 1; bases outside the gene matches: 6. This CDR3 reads CASAAGGSSYEQYF. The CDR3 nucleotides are TGTGCCAGCGCAGCGGGGGGCTCATCCTACGAGCAGTACTTC. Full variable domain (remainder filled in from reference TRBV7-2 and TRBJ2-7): GAGVSQSPSNKVTEKGKDVELRCDPISGHTALYWYRQSLGQGLEFLIYFQGNSAPDKSGLPSDRFSAERTGGSVSTLTIQRTQQEDSAVYLCASAAGGSSYEQYFGPGTRLTVT.

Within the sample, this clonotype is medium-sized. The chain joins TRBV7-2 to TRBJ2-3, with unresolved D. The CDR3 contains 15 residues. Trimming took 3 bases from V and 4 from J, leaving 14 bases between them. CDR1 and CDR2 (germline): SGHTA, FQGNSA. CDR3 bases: TGTGCCAGCAGCTTTGAAGACCGCCGACCAGATACGCAGTATTTT. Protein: CASSFEDRRPDTQYF.

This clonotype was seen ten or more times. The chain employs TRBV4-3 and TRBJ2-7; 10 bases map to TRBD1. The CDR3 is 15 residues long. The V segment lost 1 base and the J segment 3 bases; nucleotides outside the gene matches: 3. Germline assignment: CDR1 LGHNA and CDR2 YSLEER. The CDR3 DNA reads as TGCGCCAGCAGCCAAGGGGGGACAGGGGACTACGAGCAGTACTTC. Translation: CASSQGGTGDYEQYF.

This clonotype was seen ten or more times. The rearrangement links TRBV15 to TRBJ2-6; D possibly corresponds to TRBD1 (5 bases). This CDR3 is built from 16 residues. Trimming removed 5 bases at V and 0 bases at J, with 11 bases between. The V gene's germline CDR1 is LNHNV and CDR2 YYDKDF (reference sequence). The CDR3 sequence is CATSATVSSGANVLTF. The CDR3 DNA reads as TGTGCCACCAGCGCGACAGTCAGCTCTGGGGCCAACGTCCTGACTTTC.

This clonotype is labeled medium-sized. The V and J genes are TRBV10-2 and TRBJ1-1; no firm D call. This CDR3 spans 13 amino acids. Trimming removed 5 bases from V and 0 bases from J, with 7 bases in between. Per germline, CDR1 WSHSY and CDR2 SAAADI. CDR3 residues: CASSNNMNTEAFF. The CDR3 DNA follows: TGCGCCAGCAGTAATAATATGAACACTGAAGCTTTCTTT.

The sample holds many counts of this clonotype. DNA for the CDR3: TGCAGCGTTGGACAGGGTACCAATCAGCCCCAGCATTTT. It translates to CSVGQGTNQPQHF. The V and J genes are TRBV29-1 and TRBJ1-5; TRBD1 matches at 7 bases. Looked up from germline, CDR1 is SQVTM and CDR2 is ANQGSEA. The CDR3 has 13 amino acids. J gave up 3 bases and V 4 bases, and 3 bases lay outside the gene matches. Drawing the rest from reference TRBV29-1 and TRBJ1-5, the complete variable domain is SAVISQKPSRDICQRGTSLTIQCQVDSQVTMMFWYRQQPGQSLTLIATANQGSEATYESGFVIDKFPISRPNLTFSTLTVSNMSPEDSSIYLCSVGQGTNQPQHFGDGTRLSIL.

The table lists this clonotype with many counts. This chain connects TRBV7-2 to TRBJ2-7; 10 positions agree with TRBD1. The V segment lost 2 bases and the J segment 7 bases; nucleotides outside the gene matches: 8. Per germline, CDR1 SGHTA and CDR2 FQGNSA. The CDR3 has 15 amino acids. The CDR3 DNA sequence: TGTGCCAGCAGCTTATTTGGACAGGGGGGTTCGGAGCAGTACTTC. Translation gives CASSLFGQGGSEQYF.

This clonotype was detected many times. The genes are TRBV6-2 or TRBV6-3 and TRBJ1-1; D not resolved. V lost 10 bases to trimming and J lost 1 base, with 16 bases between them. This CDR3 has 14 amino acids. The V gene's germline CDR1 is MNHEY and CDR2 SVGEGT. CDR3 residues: CATSRAGRNTEAFF. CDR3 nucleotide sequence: TGTGCCACCTCGCGGGCAGGCAGGAACACTGAAGCTTTCTTT.